Sequencing of this T cell receptor beta chain was carried out in a study of T cell responses to AZD1222 COVID-19 vaccine. This CDR3 is 16 amino acids long. The germline gives CDR1 MNHEY, CDR2 SMNVEV (reference sequence). The germline V and J ends were trimmed by 6 bases and 0 bases, with 16 bases remaining between them. This table comes from immunoSEQ multiplex PCR, and its TCRdb copy is limited to in-frame clones, with some not included. The sample carries 100,000 to 150,000 clones, 84% recorded once. The study, taken as a whole, reports: Donors in the cohort were predominantly white British and more often female, and clonal diversity was possibly underestimated. Baseline seropositivity characterized only 5 to 7 AZD1222 recipients.

Concerning this clone itself: What it binds is not known.

This TCR was sampled from an adult who received the AZD1222 COVID-19 vaccine. Here the sequenced sample was peripheral blood, taken 28 days after the second AZD1222 dose. V gene TRBV27 combines with J gene TRBJ2-3, with D perhaps TRBD2 (5 bases). CDR3: CASRRVRYSSTDTQYF. CDR3 bases: TGTGCCAGCAGGCGGGTCCGATATTCTAGCACAGATACGCAGTATTTT.